One sample yielded the 8 T cell receptor beta chains listed below, sequenced in a study of OX40 agonist ivuxolimab in advanced cancers. Using immunoSEQ multiplex PCR, the repertoire was profiled, and TCRdb retains in-frame clones only, with some absent. The sample has more than 50,000 clones, more than 70% seen once. The material sequenced was CD4+ or CD8+ T cells sorted from blood, taken in a trial of the OX40 agonist ivuxolimab. These receptors all come from an adult with an advanced solid tumor such as melanoma, head and neck, liver or kidney cancer.

The rearrangement uses TRBV19 and TRBJ1-5; maybe TRBD1 (6 bases). From germline, CDR1 is LNHDA and CDR2 SQIVND (reference sequence). The CDR3 has 17 residues. Trimming cost V 3 bases and J 1 base, with 16 bases left between them. The CDR3 reads CASSIGGSRESNQPQHF. The DNA of the CDR3 is TGTGCCAGTAGTATCGGGGGCTCCAGGGAGAGCAATCAGCCCCAGCATTTT.

The chain has TRBV20-1 and TRBJ2-1; D is unclear. The V and J ends lost 7 bases and 7 bases respectively, with 11 bases between them. Germline V gene sequence: CDR1 DFQATT, CDR2 SNEGSKA (reference sequence). The CDR3 has 11 amino acids. In DNA, the CDR3 is TGCAGTGTAGCCCCTCGTAATGAGCAGTTCTTC. Translated: CSVAPRNEQFF.

The chain has TRBV6-6 and TRBJ2-7, with unresolved D. The V and J ends lost 3 bases and 0 bases respectively, with 9 bases between them. CDR1 is MNHNY and CDR2 is SVGAGI in the germline V gene (reference sequence). This CDR3 region has 14 residues. The CDR3 DNA reads as TGTGCCAGCAGTTATCGGGCCAACTCCTACGAGCAGTACTTC. It yields the protein CASSYRANSYEQYF.

This sequence joins TRBV6-1 and TRBJ1-2; no firm D call. Trimming pared 2 bases from V and 9 bases from J, leaving 10 bases between. The CDR3 sequence is 12 residues long. Looked up from germline, CDR1 is MNHNS and CDR2 is SASEGT. The CDR3 here is CASSETAQSYTF. The DNA of the CDR3 is TGTGCCAGCAGTGAAACCGCTCAGAGCTACACCTTC.

This sequence joins TRBV27 and TRBJ2-4; 8 nucleotides agree with TRBD2. CDR1 and CDR2 from the germline V gene are MNHEY and SMNVEV (reference sequence). V lost 8 bases, J lost 4 bases, and 13 bases stayed unmatched. The CDR3 totals 16 residues. Here the CDR3 DNA reads TGTGCCAGCGGCCCTCCCGGGGTAGCGGGGAAAAACATTCAGTACTTC. This translates into CASGPPGVAGKNIQYF.

The V call is TRBV6-6, the J call TRBJ2-3, with D perhaps TRBD1 (6 bases). CDR1 and CDR2 from the germline V gene are MNHNY and SVGAGI (reference sequence). Trimming removed 2 bases at V and 8 bases at J, with 14 bases between. The CDR3 contains 14 residues. CDR3 loop: CASSYTPGQTTQYF. Written as DNA, the CDR3 is TGTGCCAGCAGTTACACCCCCGGACAGACTACGCAGTATTTT.

CDR3 sequence reads: CASSPRFDGTQYF. CDR3 DNA sequence: TGTGCCAGCAGCCCCCGATTCGACGGGACCCAGTACTTC. This chain joins TRBV11-2 and TRBJ2-5; D remains unclear. The V end was cut by 5 bases, the J end by 7 bases, with 14 bases between. From germline, CDR1 is SGHAT and CDR2 FQNNGV. The CDR3 runs 13 residues.

The CDR3 region is CATSRDLVGGEAFF. For the CDR3, the DNA is TGTGCCACCAGCAGAGATCTGGTTGGGGGTGAAGCTTTCTTT. The chain links TRBV15 to TRBJ1-1; a possible D gene is TRBD1 (5 bases). The V and J ends lost 0 bases and 7 bases respectively, with 12 bases between them. The CDR3 totals 14 residues. Germline V gives CDR1 LNHNV, CDR2 YYDKDF (reference sequence).